The 32 T cell receptor beta chains below come from one sample, sequenced in a study of siplizumab effects on memory and regulatory T cells. Clones were sequenced by immunoSEQ multiplex PCR, and TCRdb holds only the in-frame ones, with some missing. The table records under 70,000 clones, around three quarters of them present only once. The sequencing input was memory CD4+ T cells sorted from blood. The source is a human donor in good health.

V usage is TRBV6-5 and J usage is TRBJ1-2; tentatively, D is TRBD1 (5 bases). V was clipped by 11 bases and J by 4 bases, with 11 bases between them. CDR1 is MNHEY and CDR2 is SVGAGI in the germline V gene. The CDR3 has 11 amino acids. DNA of the CDR3: TGTGCCGCCGCGGGACTCTATGGCTACACCTTC. Protein product: CAAAGLYGYTF.

The chain carries TRBV18 and TRBJ2-5; D is unclear. V lost 0 bases to trimming and J lost 3 bases, with 5 bases between them. Germline V gives CDR1 KGHSH, CDR2 LQKENI. The CDR3 runs to 13 residues. Here the CDR3 DNA reads TGTGCCAGCTCACCACCGGTAGAAGAGACCCAGTACTTC. Translated: CASSPPVEETQYF.

The V gene is TRBV5-4, the J gene TRBJ2-7; 10 bases agree with TRBD2. V shed 0 bases and J 2 bases; nucleotides not matched to a gene: 2. The CDR3 spans 15 residues. Germline loops: CDR1 SGHNT, CDR2 YYREEE (reference sequence). CDR3 bases: TGTGCCAGCAGCTTGGGAGCGGGGGGGCCCTACGAGCAGTACTTC. Translated: CASSLGAGGPYEQYF.

This chain uses TRBV25-1 with TRBJ2-3; perhaps TRBD2 as D (5 bases). Trimming left V 7 bases short and J 0 bases short, with 11 bases between. The CDR3 spans 14 residues. Germline CDR1 reads MGHDK; CDR2 reads SYGVNS. CDR3 nucleotide sequence: TGTGCCAGCACCTTAAGCGGAAGCACAGATACGCAGTATTTT. It codes for CASTLSGSTDTQYF.

The J gene is TRBJ2-3, the V gene TRBV7-2; D might be TRBD2 (6 bases). V was shortened by 5 bases and J by 1 base, with 13 bases between the two germline ends. CDR1 is SGHTA, CDR2 FQGNSA, per germline. The CDR3 has 15 amino acids. CDR3 bases: TGTGCCAGCAGCCCAATTGGCGGGGGCACAGATACGCAGTATTTT. Its protein is CASSPIGGGTDTQYF.

The gene calls are TRBV4-3 and TRBJ2-7; 9 bases agree with TRBD2. CDR1 and CDR2 (germline): LGHNA, YSLEER. This CDR3 comprises 15 residues. V shed 4 bases, J shed 0 bases, and the junction held 4 bases outside the gene matches. The CDR3: CASSPIAGDSYEQYF. The CDR3, as DNA: TGCGCCAGCAGCCCCATAGCGGGAGACTCCTACGAGCAGTACTTC.

This chain joins TRBV27 and TRBJ2-3; D tentatively reads TRBD1 or TRBD2 (5 bases each). This CDR3 comprises 16 residues. The V end was cut by 2 bases, the J end by 6 bases, with 18 bases between. Germline loops: CDR1 MNHEY, CDR2 SMNVEV (reference sequence). The CDR3 spells CASSLRDARTPDTQYF. CDR3 DNA: TGTGCCAGCAGTTTACGGGACGCTCGAACCCCGGATACGCAGTATTTT.

V gene TRBV19 combines with J gene TRBJ1-2; 8 positions match TRBD1. The CDR3 contains 13 residues. Trimming at V came to 3 bases and at J to 6 bases, leaving 3 bases not matched to a gene. Germline V gene lookup returns CDR1 LNHDA and CDR2 SQIVND (reference sequence). In nucleotides, the CDR3 is TGTGCCAGTAGTATTAGACAGGGGAATGGCTACACCTTC. This translates into CASSIRQGNGYTF.

As DNA, the CDR3 is TGTGCCAGCAGTAGACAGGGGGGAGAGACCCAGTACTTC. Its translation is CASSRQGGETQYF. V is TRBV5-6 and J is TRBJ2-5, with 9 bases aligning to TRBD1. V dropped 5 bases and J dropped 4; count of bases not matched to a gene: 3. CDR1 SGHDT and CDR2 YYEEEE come from the germline V gene. The CDR3 has 13 amino acids.

This clone was seen once. This chain joins TRBV4-3 and TRBJ1-6, with D unclear. The CDR3 runs 14 residues. Trimming left V 0 bases short and J 12 bases short, with 12 bases between. Looked up from germline, CDR1 is LGHNA and CDR2 is YSLEER. The CDR3 region is CASSQDAGGRPLHF. CDR3 coding DNA: TGCGCCAGCAGCCAAGATGCGGGAGGAAGACCCCTCCACTTT.

This clone was observed a handful of times. The chain employs TRBV4-3 and TRBJ2-1; possibly TRBD1 for D (5 bases). The CDR3 is 16 residues long. The germline V gene encodes CDR1 LGHNA and CDR2 YSLEER. Between the trimmed V and J ends, which lost 1 base and 6 bases, there was a span of 16 bases. The CDR3 is CASSQGAGIVPNEQFF. As DNA, the CDR3 is TGCGCCAGCAGCCAAGGGGCAGGGATCGTCCCCAATGAGCAGTTCTTC.

CDR3 sequence reads: CASTQRGRGYTF. The CDR3 DNA reads as TGTGCCAGCACTCAGAGGGGGCGAGGCTACACCTTC. This chain uses TRBV6-5 with TRBJ1-2; 7 nucleotides match TRBD1. Germline V lookup: CDR1 MNHEY, CDR2 SVGAGI. V trimming: 7 bases; J trimming: 8 bases; junction bases outside the gene matches: 7. The length of the CDR3 is 12 residues.

The chain employs TRBV7-2 and TRBJ2-6; D is ambiguous. Trimming shortened V by 1 base and J by 0 bases, and 4 bases separated the two germline ends. From germline, CDR1 is SGHTA and CDR2 FQGNSA. There are 15 residues in the CDR3. For the CDR3, the DNA is TGTGCCAGCAGCTTAGGTCTCTCTGGGGCCAACGTCCTGACTTTC. Its protein product is CASSLGLSGANVLTF.

The chain joins TRBV9 to TRBJ2-7, with D unclear. V dropped 5 bases and J dropped 3 bases, with 9 bases sitting between them. The CDR3 length is 12 residues. Germline V lookup: CDR1 SGDLS, CDR2 YYNGEE. CDR3 DNA sequence: TGTGCCAGCAGTCCTGACAACTACGAGCAGTACTTC. Its protein product is CASSPDNYEQYF.

This chain joins TRBV18 and TRBJ1-1, with 7 bases aligning to TRBD1. The germline V gene encodes CDR1 KGHSH and CDR2 LQKENI. The CDR3 is 13 amino acids. The J segment lost 7 bases and the V segment lost 6 bases, leaving 8 bases of the junction unmatched. The DNA for the CDR3 is TGTGCCAGCTCCGGGACAGCCACTTTTGAAGCTTTCTTT. Protein sequence: CASSGTATFEAFF.

CDR3 in amino acids: CASHKRVPPYEQYF. CDR3 nucleotide sequence: TGTGCCAGCCACAAAAGGGTCCCCCCCTACGAGCAGTACTTC. V gene TRBV27 combines with J gene TRBJ2-7; D is uncertain. Germline CDR1 MNHEY, CDR2 SMNVEV (reference sequence). V shed 8 bases and J shed 2 bases, with 16 bases lying between them. The CDR3 sequence is 14 residues long.

The chain combines TRBV28 with TRBJ1-4; D perhaps matches TRBD1 (6 bases). The CDR3 runs to 15 residues. Trimming removed 5 bases from V and 2 bases from J, with 12 bases in between. Germline values: CDR1 MDHEN, CDR2 SYDVKM. CDR3 nucleotide sequence: TGTGCCAGCAGTGAGGGGGGAGCTACTAATGAAAAACTGTTTTTT. This codes for CASSEGGATNEKLFF.

V is TRBV27 and J is TRBJ2-3, with 7 bases matching TRBD1. Germline V gives CDR1 MNHEY, CDR2 SMNVEV (reference sequence). This CDR3 is 16 amino acids long. V dropped 6 bases and J dropped 1; count of bases not matched to a gene: 10. The CDR3 region has the DNA TGTGCCAGCAGACCAACAGGGGTCTGGGGCACAGATACGCAGTATTTT. This translates into CASRPTGVWGTDTQYF.

The rearrangement links TRBV11-2 to TRBJ1-3; no clear D. Germline CDR1 and CDR2: SGHAT and FQNNGV. The CDR3 contains 13 residues. The V end was cut by 0 bases, the J end by 6 bases, with 6 bases between. CDR3 region: CASSLEMINTIYF. In DNA, the CDR3 is TGTGCCAGCAGCTTAGAAATGATAAACACCATATATTTT.

The sample holds one count of this clone. Other DNA sequences in the sample encode the same CDR3. The chain employs TRBV5-1 and TRBJ2-7; 7 nucleotides match TRBD1. Germline trimming cut 0 bases from V and 4 bases from J; bases unmatched to any gene: 4. The CDR3 spans 14 residues. Germline CDR1 and CDR2: SGHRS and YFSETQ. This chain's CDR3 is CASSLEGGGYEQYF. Written as DNA, the CDR3 is TGCGCCAGCAGCTTGGAAGGGGGCGGATACGAGCAGTACTTC. Using reference TRBV5-1 and TRBJ2-7 for the parts outside the CDR3, the full variable domain is KAGVTQTPRYLIKTRGQQVTLSCSPISGHRSVSWYQQTPGQGLQFLFEYFSETQRNKGNFPGRFSGRQFSNSRSEMNVSTLELGDSALYLCASSLEGGGYEQYFGPGTRLTVT.

This clone appeared a few times. The chain couples TRBV7-9 to TRBJ1-1, with unresolved D. V was clipped by 7 bases and J by 2 bases, with 11 bases between them. The CDR3 contains 13 residues. Germline lookup yields CDR1 SEHNR and CDR2 FQNEAQ (reference sequence). CDR3 DNA: TGTGCCAGCATCTTTCGAGGAAACACTGAAGCTTTCTTT. Translated: CASIFRGNTEAFF.

This sequence joins TRBV7-6 and TRBJ2-2; D is undetermined. V dropped 8 bases and J dropped 2 bases, with 6 bases sitting between them. CDR3 length equals 12 residues. Germline CDR1 reads SGHVS; CDR2 reads FNYEAQ. The CDR3 sequence: CASGKNTGELFF. The CDR3 DNA is TGTGCCAGCGGGAAAAACACCGGGGAGCTGTTTTTT.

V usage is TRBV7-9 and J usage is TRBJ2-7; either TRBD1 or TRBD2 may supply D (5 bases each). Trimming cost V 5 bases and J 5 bases, with 16 bases left between them. The germline CDR1 and CDR2 sequences are SEHNR and FQNEAQ (reference sequence). CDR3 length: 14 residues. CDR3 DNA: TGTGCCAGCAGCGGGCCGGGGCAGGGTGACGAGCAGTACTTC. Translated, it gives CASSGPGQGDEQYF.

CDR3 nucleotide sequence: TGTGCCAGCAGTTACTCTGGGGGGGGTCAACCAGATACGCAGTATTTT. It codes for CASSYSGGGQPDTQYF. The V call is TRBV6-5, the J call TRBJ2-3; 7 bases are shared with TRBD2. The V segment lost 0 bases and the J segment 4 bases; nucleotides outside the gene matches: 7. Per germline, CDR1 MNHEY and CDR2 SVGAGI. The CDR3 loop spans 16 amino acids.

V gene TRBV19 combines with J gene TRBJ1-1, with TRBD1 as a possible D gene (5 bases). V lost 4 bases, J lost 11 bases, and 23 bases lay in between. The length of the CDR3 is 15 residues. In germline, CDR1 is LNHDA, CDR2 SQIVND (reference sequence). CDR3 region: CASSRRQGGGREAFF. As DNA, the CDR3 is TGTGCCAGTAGTAGGCGGCAGGGAGGAGGCCGAGAGGCTTTCTTT.

There are a few counts of this clone. The rearrangement joins TRBV7-2 to TRBJ1-2, with D possibly being TRBD1 (6 bases). The ends were cut back, 5 bases at V and 4 bases at J, with 14 bases in the middle. There are 14 residues in the CDR3. Germline lookup yields CDR1 SGHTA and CDR2 FQGNSA. This chain's CDR3 is CASSPPRQAYGYTF. CDR3 DNA: TGTGCCAGCAGCCCACCCCGACAGGCCTATGGCTACACCTTC.

The chain links TRBV18 to TRBJ2-5, with D perhaps matching TRBD2 (7 bases). V lost 1 base, J lost 5 bases, and 14 bases lay in between. The length of the CDR3 is 15 residues. The germline gives CDR1 KGHSH, CDR2 LQKENI. DNA of the CDR3: TGTGCCAGCTCACCACAGTCGGGAGGACAGGAGACCCAGTACTTC. Its protein product is CASSPQSGGQETQYF.

The chain uses TRBV5-1 and TRBJ2-4; possible D gene TRBD2, 7 bases. V dropped 5 bases and J dropped 1 base, with 16 bases sitting between them. The CDR3 extends over 16 amino acids. Germline CDR1 is SGHRS and CDR2 is YFSETQ. The CDR3 sequence: CASRAEGEGAKNIQYF. The CDR3 bases are TGCGCCAGCAGGGCGGAGGGGGAGGGGGCCAAAAACATTCAGTACTTC.

The chain is built from TRBV30 and TRBJ1-1, with unresolved D. CDR3 length equals 12 residues. The V gene's germline CDR1 is GTSNPN and CDR2 SVGIG (reference sequence). Trimming cost V 5 bases and J 0 bases, with 7 bases left between them. CDR3 in DNA: TGTGCCTGGGCAGTCATGAACACTGAAGCTTTCTTT. Translated, it gives CAWAVMNTEAFF. Looking up the rest from reference TRBV30 and TRBJ1-1 gives the full variable domain: SQTIHQWPATLVQPVGSPLSLECTVEGTSNPNLYWYRQAAGRGLQLLFYSVGIGQISSEVPQNLSASRPQDRQFILSSKKLLLSDSGFYLCAWAVMNTEAFFGQGTRLTVV.

The V gene is TRBV7-8, the J gene TRBJ1-6; maybe TRBD1 (5 bases). Germline-derived CDR1 and CDR2 are SGHVS and FQNEAQ. Trimming shortened V by 5 bases and J by 10 bases, and 15 bases separated the two germline ends. CDR3 length: 14 residues. Written as DNA, the CDR3 is TGTGCCAGCAGCCTCCCGGCAGGGAACTCACCCCTCCACTTT. It encodes CASSLPAGNSPLHF.

This chain uses TRBV14 with TRBJ1-1; 8 bases fit TRBD1. Germline V gene data show CDR1 as SGHDN and CDR2 as FVKESK. J gave up 9 bases and V 4 bases, and 13 bases lay outside the gene matches. The CDR3 runs 15 residues. CDR3 DNA: TGTGCCAGCAGCCCCCGGGGGGGCTGGACAGGGAAAGCTTTCTTT. It codes for CASSPRGGWTGKAFF.

This chain uses TRBV19 with TRBJ1-4, with D perhaps TRBD1 (5 bases). V lost 5 bases, J lost 8 bases, and 18 bases lay in between. CDR1 and CDR2 from the germline V gene are LNHDA and SQIVND (reference sequence). This CDR3 is built from 15 residues. CDR3 amino acids: CASSLSGGAGEKLFF. CDR3 sequence (DNA): TGTGCCAGTAGTCTCAGTGGTGGGGCGGGAGAAAAACTGTTTTTT.